Listed below are T cell receptor beta chains from one sample, sequenced in a study of T cell repertoires in cytomegalovirus infection. TCRdb processed the reads anew with MiXCR; each CDR3 protein has one entry. The repertoire holds approximately 260,000 distinct CDR3 sequences, with less than 25% as singletons. No antigen has been identified for these receptors. Sequencing was performed on cultured PBMCs, taken from culture after CMV antigen stimulation. Receptors were obtained from a human donor in good health (CMV status not recorded). Some clones in this sample may be carry-over from other donors' samples. Both conserved end residues are part of each CDR3. The D gene is left open where the match is weak. Clone size appears in some rows only: once, few, many, or a class for an expanded clone.

v_call: TRBV10-2
clone_size: NA
d_call: NA
j_call: TRBJ2-5
cdr3_aa: CASSDGGVEETQYF
cdr3_nt: TGCGCCAGCAGTGATGGAGGGGTGGAAGAGACCCAGTACTTC

v_call: TRBV4-2
clone_size: NA
d_call: TRBD2
j_call: TRBJ2-7
cdr3_aa: CASSQDRGSGTYEQYF
cdr3_nt: TGTGCCAGCAGCCAAGATCGGGGTAGCGGGACCTACGAGCAGTACTTC

v_call: TRBV4-1
clone_size: NA
d_call: TRBD2
j_call: TRBJ2-1
cdr3_aa: CASSQDGASGRDNEQFF
cdr3_nt: TGCGCCAGCAGCCAAGATGGGGCTAGCGGGAGAGACAATGAGCAGTTCTTC

v_call: TRBV2
clone_size: few
d_call: NA
j_call: TRBJ1-5
cdr3_aa: CASSARTVRSNQPQHF
cdr3_nt: TGTGCCAGCAGTGCCCGGACTGTGAGAAGCAATCAGCCCCAGCATTTT

v_call: TRBV6-6
clone_size: many
d_call: TRBD2
j_call: TRBJ2-1
cdr3_aa: CASSPGLAPYNEQFF
cdr3_nt: TGTGCCAGCAGTCCCGGACTAGCGCCTTACAATGAGCAGTTCTTC

v_call: TRBV6-5
clone_size: NA
d_call: TRBD2
j_call: TRBJ2-1
cdr3_aa: CASSYTSGRGTLLRQFF
cdr3_nt: TGTGCCAGCAGTTATACTAGCGGGAGGGGTACGCTGCTCCGGCAGTTCTTC

v_call: TRBV3-1
clone_size: NA
d_call: TRBD1
j_call: TRBJ1-2
cdr3_aa: CASSPRDRGHYGYTF
cdr3_nt: TGTGCCAGCAGCCCCCGGGACAGGGGGCACTATGGCTACACCTTC

v_call: TRBV7-9
clone_size: NA
d_call: TRBD2
j_call: TRBJ2-1
cdr3_aa: CASSLPGLASNNEQFF
cdr3_nt: TGTGCCAGCAGCTTACCGGGACTAGCGTCGAACAATGAGCAGTTCTTC

v_call: TRBV7-2
clone_size: many
d_call: TRBD1
j_call: TRBJ1-1
cdr3_aa: CASSPHQTGTASTEAFF
cdr3_nt: TGTGCCAGCAGCCCTCACCAGACAGGGACCGCGAGCACTGAAGCTTTCTTT

v_call: TRBV7-9
clone_size: many
d_call: TRBD2
j_call: TRBJ2-3
cdr3_aa: CASSYGLAATDTQYF
cdr3_nt: TGTGCCAGCAGCTACGGACTAGCGGCCACAGATACGCAGTATTTT

v_call: TRBV7-2
clone_size: NA
d_call: NA
j_call: TRBJ2-4
cdr3_aa: CASSSDRARNIQYF
cdr3_nt: TGTGCCAGCAGCTCGGACCGCGCGAGAAACATTCAGTACTTC

v_call: TRBV10-3
clone_size: NA
d_call: TRBD1
j_call: TRBJ1-1
cdr3_aa: CAIKGAGTDEAFF
cdr3_nt: TGTGCCATCAAAGGAGCGGGGACAGATGAAGCTTTCTTT

v_call: TRBV7-2
clone_size: NA
d_call: TRBD1
j_call: TRBJ1-6
cdr3_aa: CASNTGVAYNSPLHF
cdr3_nt: TGTGCCAGCAATACAGGGGTCGCCTATAATTCACCCCTCCACTTT

v_call: TRBV29-1
clone_size: NA
d_call: TRBD1
j_call: TRBJ2-2
cdr3_aa: CSVGTGGDTGELFF
cdr3_nt: TGCAGCGTTGGGACAGGGGGTGACACCGGGGAGCTGTTTTTT

v_call: TRBV4-1
clone_size: NA
d_call: NA
j_call: TRBJ2-5
cdr3_aa: CASSQVGNQETQYF
cdr3_nt: TGCGCCAGCAGCCAAGTAGGAAACCAAGAGACCCAGTACTTC

v_call: TRBV4-1
clone_size: NA
d_call: TRBD2
j_call: TRBJ2-7
cdr3_aa: CASSQRPPGLGPYEQYF
cdr3_nt: TGCGCCAGCAGCCAACGCCCTCCGGGACTAGGTCCCTACGAGCAGTACTTC

v_call: TRBV10-1
clone_size: NA
d_call: TRBD2
j_call: TRBJ2-3
cdr3_aa: CASSGTSGRLDTQYF
cdr3_nt: TGCGCCAGCAGTGGAACGAGCGGGAGGTTGGATACGCAGTATTTT

v_call: TRBV5-4
clone_size: NA
d_call: TRBD1
j_call: TRBJ1-3
cdr3_aa: CASSPTDRGAFSGNTIYF
cdr3_nt: TGTGCCAGCAGCCCTACCGACAGGGGGGCTTTCTCTGGAAACACCATATATTTT

v_call: TRBV12-3/TRBV12-4
clone_size: NA
d_call: NA
j_call: TRBJ2-3
cdr3_aa: CASSLGVTPSTDTQYF
cdr3_nt: TGTGCCAGCAGTTTAGGTGTGACACCTAGCACAGATACGCAGTATTTT

v_call: TRBV3-1
clone_size: NA
d_call: NA
j_call: TRBJ1-2
cdr3_aa: CASSQEGEGRYGYTF
cdr3_nt: TGTGCCAGCAGCCAAGAGGGAGAGGGTCGCTATGGCTACACCTTC

v_call: TRBV6-1
clone_size: few
d_call: TRBD1
j_call: TRBJ2-5
cdr3_aa: CASSFAGTGREETQYF
cdr3_nt: TGTGCCAGCAGTTTCGCCGGGACAGGGAGGGAAGAGACCCAGTACTTC

v_call: TRBV27
clone_size: NA
d_call: NA
j_call: TRBJ2-2
cdr3_aa: CASSFVKGYTGELFF
cdr3_nt: TGTGCCAGCAGTTTTGTAAAGGGTTATACCGGGGAGCTGTTTTTT

v_call: TRBV5-1
clone_size: NA
d_call: TRBD2
j_call: TRBJ2-7
cdr3_aa: CASTSAAGGPYEQYF
cdr3_nt: TGCGCCAGCACCTCCGCAGCGGGAGGGCCGTACGAGCAGTACTTC

v_call: TRBV29-1
clone_size: NA
d_call: TRBD2
j_call: TRBJ2-1
cdr3_aa: CSACGEGPRNEQFF
cdr3_nt: TGCAGCGCCTGCGGGGAGGGCCCTCGAAATGAGCAGTTCTTC

v_call: TRBV12-3/TRBV12-4
clone_size: few
d_call: TRBD2
j_call: TRBJ2-3
cdr3_aa: CASRLAGATDTQYF
cdr3_nt: TGTGCCAGCAGGCTAGCGGGGGCCACAGATACGCAGTATTTT

v_call: TRBV20-1
clone_size: NA
d_call: NA
j_call: TRBJ1-1
cdr3_aa: CSARVFAGDLNTEAFF
cdr3_nt: TGCAGTGCTAGAGTTTTCGCAGGGGACTTGAACACTGAAGCTTTCTTT

v_call: TRBV7-2
clone_size: few
d_call: TRBD2
j_call: TRBJ2-1
cdr3_aa: CASSPGLAGSEQFF
cdr3_nt: TGTGCCAGCAGCCCGGGACTAGCGGGATCTGAGCAGTTCTTC

v_call: TRBV7-3
clone_size: NA
d_call: NA
j_call: TRBJ1-1
cdr3_aa: CASSSQYGGNTEAFF
cdr3_nt: TGTGCCAGCAGCTCGCAATACGGCGGCAACACTGAAGCTTTCTTT

v_call: TRBV12-3/TRBV12-4
clone_size: few
d_call: NA
j_call: TRBJ1-1
cdr3_aa: CASSFSEGTEAFF
cdr3_nt: TGTGCCAGCAGTTTTAGCGAGGGCACTGAAGCTTTCTTT

v_call: TRBV12-3/TRBV12-4
clone_size: NA
d_call: NA
j_call: TRBJ1-2
cdr3_aa: CASSKESNYGYTF
cdr3_nt: TGTGCCAGCAGTAAAGAGAGTAACTATGGCTACACCTTC

v_call: TRBV7-8
clone_size: many
d_call: TRBD2
j_call: TRBJ2-1
cdr3_aa: CASSLVASGIPNEQFF
cdr3_nt: TGTGCCAGCAGCTTAGTTGCTAGCGGGATTCCCAATGAGCAGTTCTTC

v_call: TRBV4-3
clone_size: few
d_call: TRBD1
j_call: TRBJ1-2
cdr3_aa: CASSQGTGADGYTF
cdr3_nt: TGCGCCAGCAGCCAGGGGACAGGGGCTGATGGCTACACCTTC

v_call: TRBV7-2
clone_size: many
d_call: TRBD1
j_call: TRBJ1-5
cdr3_aa: CASSFGTGAGNQPQHF
cdr3_nt: TGTGCCAGCAGCTTCGGGACAGGCGCCGGCAATCAGCCCCAGCATTTT

v_call: TRBV20-1
clone_size: NA
d_call: NA
j_call: TRBJ1-5
cdr3_aa: CSARPPGPRNQPQHF
cdr3_nt: TGCAGTGCTAGACCCCCGGGGCCACGCAATCAGCCCCAGCATTTT

v_call: TRBV12-3/TRBV12-4
clone_size: NA
d_call: NA
j_call: TRBJ1-3
cdr3_aa: CASSPSKRGNTIYF
cdr3_nt: TGTGCCAGCAGTCCCTCGAAACGGGGAAACACCATATATTTT

v_call: TRBV7-2
clone_size: many
d_call: NA
j_call: TRBJ2-3
cdr3_aa: CASSPYTTTDTQYF
cdr3_nt: TGTGCCAGCAGCCCTTACACTACCACAGATACGCAGTATTTT

v_call: TRBV6-2/TRBV6-3
clone_size: once
d_call: TRBD1
j_call: TRBJ2-7
cdr3_aa: CASSLPDRGSYEQYF
cdr3_nt: TGTGCCAGCAGTTTACCGGACAGGGGTTCGTACGAGCAGTACTTC

v_call: TRBV4-3
clone_size: many
d_call: TRBD2
j_call: TRBJ2-1
cdr3_aa: CASSQQAGPGNEQFF
cdr3_nt: TGCGCCAGCAGCCAACAAGCGGGGCCAGGCAATGAGCAGTTCTTC

v_call: TRBV7-9
clone_size: many
d_call: TRBD1
j_call: TRBJ2-1
cdr3_aa: CASSPRTGIWSEQFF
cdr3_nt: TGTGCCAGCAGCCCTAGGACAGGTATTTGGTCTGAGCAGTTCTTC

v_call: TRBV13
clone_size: NA
d_call: TRBD2
j_call: TRBJ2-1
cdr3_aa: CASSSRSGREPYNEQFF
cdr3_nt: TGTGCCAGCAGCTCCCGATCGGGGCGGGAGCCCTACAATGAGCAGTTCTTC

v_call: TRBV4-1
clone_size: few
d_call: NA
j_call: TRBJ2-6
cdr3_aa: CASSQEYGTENSGANVLTF
cdr3_nt: TGCGCCAGCAGCCAAGAGTACGGGACCGAGAACTCTGGGGCCAACGTCCTGACTTTC

v_call: TRBV19
clone_size: few
d_call: TRBD2
j_call: TRBJ2-1
cdr3_aa: CASSIDLLAGGSSYNEQFF
cdr3_nt: TGTGCCAGTAGTATAGATTTACTAGCGGGAGGGAGCTCCTACAATGAGCAGTTCTTC

v_call: TRBV3-1
clone_size: few
d_call: NA
j_call: TRBJ1-6
cdr3_aa: CASSPGGIITLHF
cdr3_nt: TGTGCCAGCAGCCCCGGGGGGATAATCACCCTCCACTTT

v_call: TRBV10-1
clone_size: few
d_call: NA
j_call: TRBJ1-6
cdr3_aa: CASSESIQGPLHF
cdr3_nt: TGCGCCAGCAGTGAGTCGATACAGGGACCCCTCCACTTT

v_call: TRBV11-2
clone_size: once
d_call: NA
j_call: TRBJ2-1
cdr3_aa: CASSLAQGWEATYNEQFF
cdr3_nt: TGTGCCAGCAGCTTAGCCCAAGGGTGGGAGGCGACCTACAATGAGCAGTTCTTC

v_call: TRBV29-1
clone_size: few
d_call: NA
j_call: TRBJ1-1
cdr3_aa: CSAGRGTNTEAFF
cdr3_nt: TGCAGCGCCGGGCGGGGGACGAACACTGAAGCTTTCTTT

v_call: TRBV30
clone_size: NA
d_call: TRBD2
j_call: TRBJ2-3
cdr3_aa: CAWSLTSGKDTQYF
cdr3_nt: TGTGCCTGGAGTCTGACTAGCGGGAAAGATACGCAGTATTTT

v_call: TRBV20-1
clone_size: NA
d_call: TRBD2
j_call: TRBJ2-7
cdr3_aa: CSARGTSSYEQYF
cdr3_nt: TGCAGTGCTAGAGGGACTAGCTCCTACGAGCAGTACTTC

v_call: TRBV10-2
clone_size: NA
d_call: NA
j_call: TRBJ1-2
cdr3_aa: CASREPSPYGYTF
cdr3_nt: TGCGCCAGCAGGGAACCGTCGCCCTATGGCTACACCTTC

v_call: TRBV29-1
clone_size: once
d_call: NA
j_call: TRBJ2-7
cdr3_aa: CSTKDNSYEQYF
cdr3_nt: TGCAGCACGAAGGACAACTCCTACGAGCAGTACTTC

v_call: TRBV7-2
clone_size: few
d_call: TRBD2
j_call: TRBJ2-2
cdr3_aa: CASSTQTSGRGPGELFF
cdr3_nt: TGTGCCAGCAGCACCCAGACCAGCGGGAGGGGGCCCGGGGAGCTGTTTTTT

v_call: TRBV6-1
clone_size: few
d_call: TRBD2
j_call: TRBJ2-2
cdr3_aa: CASRELAGDVGGELFF
cdr3_nt: TGTGCCAGCAGGGAACTAGCGGGAGACGTGGGCGGGGAGCTGTTTTTT

v_call: TRBV18
clone_size: NA
d_call: TRBD1
j_call: TRBJ1-2
cdr3_aa: CASSPYRGNYGYTF
cdr3_nt: TGTGCCAGCTCACCATACAGGGGTAACTATGGCTACACCTTC

v_call: TRBV7-2
clone_size: many
d_call: TRBD2
j_call: TRBJ2-6
cdr3_aa: CASNLAPVTASGGANVLTF
cdr3_nt: TGTGCCAGCAACCTTGCCCCCGTGACCGCTAGCGGTGGGGCCAACGTCCTGACTTTC